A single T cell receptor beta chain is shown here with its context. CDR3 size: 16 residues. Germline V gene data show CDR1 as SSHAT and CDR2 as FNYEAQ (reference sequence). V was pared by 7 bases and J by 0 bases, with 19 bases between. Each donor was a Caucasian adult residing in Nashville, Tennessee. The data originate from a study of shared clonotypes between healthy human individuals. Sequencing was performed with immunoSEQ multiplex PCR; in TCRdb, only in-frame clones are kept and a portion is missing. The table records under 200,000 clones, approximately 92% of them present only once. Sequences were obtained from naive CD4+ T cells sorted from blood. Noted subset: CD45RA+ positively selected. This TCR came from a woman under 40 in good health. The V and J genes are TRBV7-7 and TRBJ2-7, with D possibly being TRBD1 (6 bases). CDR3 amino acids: CASTPLRDKNSYEQYF. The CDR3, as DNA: TGTGCCAGCACCCCCCTCCGGGACAAAAACTCCTACGAGCAGTACTTC.